A selection of T cell receptor beta chains follows, all from one sample in a study of regulatory T cells in long-lasting Graves disease. In TCRdb, the multiplex PCR reads were re-called with MiXCR into one record per CDR3 protein. The table records approximately 400,000 distinct CDR3 sequences, 14% to 15% of them present only once. These records were also assigned to another study, of T cells in Graves' hyperthyroidism and ophthalmopathy.

The sample was peripheral blood mononuclear cells (PBMCs), taken at new diagnosis, from a patient treated with antithyroid drugs. The receptors here all came from a woman aged 30 to 39 with Graves disease. Each CDR3 is given with its conserved first and last residue. A D gene is named only where the DNA matches it firmly. Some rows have no size entry. The others give once, few or many, or a class for an expanded clone.

j_call,d_call,clone_size,v_call,cdr3_aa,cdr3_nt
TRBJ2-1,TRBD2,many,TRBV10-3,CAISPVAGGSYNEQFF,TGTGCCATCAGTCCTGTAGCGGGAGGATCGTACAATGAGCAGTTCTTC
TRBJ2-3,TRBD2,few,TRBV20-1,CSAGTSGTDTQYF,TGCAGTGCTGGGACTAGCGGCACAGATACGCAGTATTTT
TRBJ2-5,NA,many,TRBV24-1,CATSDSGGPGETQYF,TGTGCCACCAGTGATTCGGGGGGCCCGGGGGAGACCCAGTACTTC
TRBJ2-3,TRBD2,many,TRBV7-7,CASSPLAEPTDTQYF,TGTGCCAGCAGCCCACTAGCGGAGCCCACAGATACGCAGTATTTT
TRBJ2-1,NA,NA,TRBV10-3,CAISELPSLSNNEQFF,TGTGCCATCAGTGAACTCCCTAGCCTGTCAAACAATGAGCAGTTCTTC
TRBJ2-7,TRBD1,many,TRBV11-2,CASSTSTGSYEQYF,TGTGCCAGCAGCACATCGACAGGGAGCTACGAGCAGTACTTC
TRBJ2-1,TRBD2,few,TRBV5-1,CASSLVTGGENEQFF,TGCGCCAGCAGCTTGGTAACGGGGGGGGAAAATGAGCAGTTCTTC
TRBJ2-7,NA,few,TRBV4-1,CASSQDFGQQYF,TGCGCCAGCAGCCAAGACTTTGGCCAGCAGTACTTC
TRBJ2-2,NA,few,TRBV20-1,CSARGNTGELFF,TGCAGTGCTAGAGGAAACACCGGGGAGCTGTTTTTT
TRBJ2-2,TRBD1,many,TRBV29-1,CSVGDRGSNTGELFF,TGCAGCGTTGGCGACAGGGGGTCGAACACCGGGGAGCTGTTTTTT
TRBJ2-5,TRBD2,many,TRBV3-1,CASSPILAGIQETQYF,TGTGCCAGCAGCCCGATACTAGCGGGGATCCAAGAGACCCAGTACTTC
TRBJ2-3,NA,NA,TRBV10-2,CATIGHTQYF,TGCGCCACCATAGGGCATACGCAGTATTTT
TRBJ2-1,TRBD2,many,TRBV2,CASMGTSVLNEQFF,TGTGCCAGCATGGGGACTAGCGTCCTCAATGAGCAGTTCTTC
TRBJ2-3,TRBD1,many,TRBV10-1,CASSEWKGAEDTQYF,TGCGCCAGCAGTGAGTGGAAGGGGGCTGAAGATACGCAGTATTTT
TRBJ1-1,NA,many,TRBV19,CASSTGGKRAANTEAFF,TGTGCCAGTAGTACGGGCGGGAAACGGGCAGCGAACACTGAAGCTTTCTTT